This TCR beta chain was observed in a study of T cells after yellow fever vaccination. Comments on this clonotype: Its antigen remains unknown.

Via MiXCR, TCRdb re-called the 5' RACE reads, giving one row per CDR3 protein. Of just under 600,000 distinct CDR3 sequences listed, less than 15% are singletons. Overall study findings and caveats: Contaminants from the bulk population, in the form of abundant clonotypes, could be found in FACS-sorted repertoires.

The V and J ends lost 6 bases and 10 bases respectively, with 10 bases between them. The CDR3 loop spans 11 amino acids. Germline V gives CDR1 MNHEY, CDR2 SVGEGT. The rearrangement joins TRBV6-2 or TRBV6-3 to TRBJ2-1; D call uncertain. The clonotype originates from a man aged 25-45 years who received the YFV17D yellow fever vaccine. The sample here was PBMCs, taken on the day of the yellow fever booster vaccination. As DNA, the CDR3 is TGTGCCAGCAGGATACTTTCCGAGCAGTTCTTC. Its translation: CASRILSEQFF.